This passage covers 4 T cell receptor beta chains from one sample sequenced in a study of identical twins. MiXCR was run by TCRdb on the 5' RACE reads, yielding one entry per CDR3 protein. The sample yields just under 650,000 distinct CDR3 sequences, 7% to 7.5% seen once. A further study also used this sample, focusing on yellow fever vaccine responses in identical twins.

Sequenced material: PBMCs. The receptors were gathered from a woman aged 18-35 years in good health.

This clonotype was seen ten or more times. The CDR3: CASTLRDRNIQYF. CDR3 sequence (DNA): TGTGCCAGCACCCTCCGGGACAGAAACATTCAGTACTTC. The rearrangement uses TRBV12-3 or TRBV12-4 and TRBJ2-4; 7 positions agree with TRBD1. V shed 7 bases, J shed 6 bases, and the junction held 6 bases outside the gene matches. CDR3 length: 13 amino acids.

This clonotype was found many times. The rearrangement joins TRBV5-1 to TRBJ2-1, with 7 bases aligning to TRBD2. The junction had 3 bases not matched to a gene; V was cut back by 0 bases and J by 6 bases. The CDR3 covers 14 residues. Germline CDR1 and CDR2: SGHRS and YFSETQ. In nucleotides, the CDR3 is TGCGCCAGCAGCTTGGGGGGAGGGGTCAATGAGCAGTTCTTC. This translates into CASSLGGGVNEQFF.

This clonotype has at least ten counts. The chain recombines TRBV13 with TRBJ2-7; D may be TRBD2 (5 bases). The V gene lost 1 base and the J gene lost 8 bases, with 15 bases spanning the gap. The CDR3 runs to 14 residues. The germline gives CDR1 PRHDT, CDR2 FYEKMQ (reference sequence). The CDR3 here is CASSLVARGVQQYF. DNA for the CDR3: TGTGCCAGCAGCTTAGTCGCTCGGGGTGTCCAGCAGTACTTC.

This clonotype was recorded at least ten times. The V gene is TRBV12-3 or TRBV12-4, the J gene TRBJ2-7; no reliable D call. The CDR3 spans 13 residues. V lost 1 base and J 3 bases, leaving 7 bases between the germline ends. Written as DNA, the CDR3 is TGTGCCAGCAGTTTAGGAATCTACTACGAGCAGTACTTC. Its protein product is CASSLGIYYEQYF.